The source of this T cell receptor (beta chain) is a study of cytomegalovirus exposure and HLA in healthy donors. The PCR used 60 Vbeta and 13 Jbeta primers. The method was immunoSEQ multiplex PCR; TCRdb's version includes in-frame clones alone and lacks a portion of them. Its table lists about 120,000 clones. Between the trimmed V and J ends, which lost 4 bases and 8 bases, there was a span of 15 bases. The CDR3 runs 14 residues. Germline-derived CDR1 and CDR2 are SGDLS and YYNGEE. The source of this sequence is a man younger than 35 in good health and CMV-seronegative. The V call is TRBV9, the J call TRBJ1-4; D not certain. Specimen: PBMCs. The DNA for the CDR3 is TGTGCCAGCAGCCCAAGAGGAAGCTCCGAAAAACTGTTTTTT. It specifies CASSPRGSSEKLFF. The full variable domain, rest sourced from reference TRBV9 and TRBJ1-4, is DSGVTQTPKHLITATGQRVTLRCSPRSGDLSVYWYQQSLDQGLQFLIQYYNGEERAKGNILERFSAQQFPDLHSELNLSSLELGDSALYFCASSPRGSSEKLFFGSGTQLSVL.